The 19 T cell receptor beta chains listed next were all sequenced from one sample in a study of cytomegalovirus exposure and HLA in healthy donors. PCR amplification relied on 60 Vbeta primers (plus 13 Jbeta primers). TCRdb's table, derived via immunoSEQ multiplex PCR, lists solely in-frame clones and lacks some. The table includes roughly 140,000 clones, over 60% detected once. Specimen: PBMCs. These receptors all stem from a man aged 35 to 55 in good health and CMV-seropositive.

V and J are TRBV2 and TRBJ1-6; D may be TRBD1 (5 bases). The CDR3 is 14 amino acids. Trimming pared 7 bases from V and 9 bases from J, leaving 16 bases between. Per the germline V gene, CDR1 is SNHLY and CDR2 is FYNNEI. CDR3 residues: CASKGPGKSSPLHF. The CDR3, as DNA: TGTGCCAGCAAGGGGCCAGGAAAGAGTTCACCCCTCCACTTT.

Details on this clone: Additional DNA sequences in this sample encode the identical CDR3. V gene TRBV15 combines with J gene TRBJ2-5, with TRBD2 as a possible D gene (6 bases). The V end lost 0 bases, the J end lost 2 bases, and 10 bases lay between the germline ends. CDR3 length equals 15 residues. In germline, CDR1 is LNHNV, CDR2 YYDKDF (reference sequence). The CDR3 DNA follows: TGTGCCACCAGCAGAGATTCGGCGGGGCAAGAGACCCAGTACTTC. Its translation is CATSRDSAGQETQYF.

The gene calls are TRBV7-9 and TRBJ2-3; 8 bases match TRBD2. The germline gives CDR1 SEHNR, CDR2 FQNEAQ (reference sequence). The length of the CDR3 is 16 residues. J gave up 4 bases and V 3 bases, and 9 bases lay outside the gene matches. The CDR3 region is CASSFGTRGAADTQYF. CDR3 DNA sequence: TGTGCCAGCAGCTTCGGGACGCGGGGGGCTGCAGATACGCAGTATTTT.

The V call is TRBV27, the J call TRBJ1-5, with D perhaps matching TRBD1 (5 bases). V lost 1 base, J lost 5 bases, and 12 bases lay in between. The CDR3 is made up of 15 amino acids. Germline CDR1 reads MNHEY; CDR2 reads SMNVEV (reference sequence). CDR3 loop: CASSLYFRADQPQHF. CDR3 coding DNA: TGTGCCAGCAGTTTATACTTCAGGGCCGATCAGCCCCAGCATTTT.

The chain combines TRBV7-6 with TRBJ2-2; D is possibly TRBD2 (5 bases). This CDR3 is 14 amino acids long. From germline, CDR1 is SGHVS and CDR2 FNYEAQ. Trimming shortened V by 2 bases and J by 6 bases, and 10 bases separated the two germline ends. The CDR3 DNA is TGTGCCAGCAGCTTAAATCGGGGTGCCGGGGAGCTGTTTTTT. It translates to CASSLNRGAGELFF.

The rearrangement joins TRBV14 to TRBJ2-2; 13 nucleotides match TRBD2. The V gene's germline CDR1 is SGHDN and CDR2 FVKESK. The CDR3 runs 16 residues. Trimming at V came to 6 bases and at J to 4 bases, leaving 5 bases not matched to a gene. The CDR3 reads CASSRGLAGPTGELFF. The DNA for the CDR3 is TGTGCCAGCAGTCGGGGACTAGCGGGGCCCACCGGGGAGCTGTTTTTT.

The rearrangement uses TRBV28 and TRBJ2-7; the D is unclear. V was clipped by 4 bases and J by 0 bases, with 7 bases between them. The CDR3 is made up of 13 amino acids. Per germline, CDR1 MDHEN and CDR2 SYDVKM. CDR3 DNA sequence: TGTGCCAGCAGTTCAGAAAACTCCTACGAGCAGTACTTC. It yields the protein CASSSENSYEQYF.

In DNA form, the CDR3 reads TGTGCCACCACGCCTCAGGGTACCGAGCAGTACTTC. This codes for CATTPQGTEQYF. The genes are TRBV10-3 and TRBJ2-7; a weak D match, TRBD1 (5 bases). Per germline, CDR1 ENHRY and CDR2 SYGVKD. Trimming cost V 10 bases and J 6 bases, with 16 bases left between them. The CDR3 is made up of 12 amino acids.

The genes are TRBV19 and TRBJ1-5; TRBD1 matches at 8 bases. V shed 3 bases, J shed 3 bases, and the junction held 7 bases outside the gene matches. The CDR3 sequence is 16 residues long. The germline gives CDR1 LNHDA, CDR2 SQIVND (reference sequence). The chain's CDR3 is CASSIGDRTFNQPQHF. CDR3 nucleotide sequence: TGTGCCAGTAGTATCGGGGACAGGACCTTCAATCAGCCCCAGCATTTT. Drawing the rest from reference TRBV19 and TRBJ1-5, the complete variable domain is DGGITQSPKYLFRKEGQNVTLSCEQNLNHDAMYWYRQDPGQGLRLIYYSQIVNDFQKGDIAEGYSVSREKKESFPLTVTSAQKNPTAFYLCASSIGDRTFNQPQHFGDGTRLSIL.

The rearrangement joins TRBV5-6 to TRBJ1-4; weak D call: TRBD1 (6 bases). This CDR3 contains 13 residues. With 4 bases removed from V and 7 bases from J, the gap between germline ends came to 11 bases. Germline V gene lookup returns CDR1 SGHDT and CDR2 YYEEEE. The CDR3 spells CASSHGQPEKLFF. CDR3 coding DNA: TGTGCCAGCAGCCATGGACAGCCTGAAAAACTGTTTTTT.

The chain is built from TRBV10-3 and TRBJ2-7; 10 nucleotides line up with TRBD1. Unmatched junction bases numbered 6, after V lost 2 bases and J lost 5 bases. The CDR3 length is 15 residues. Germline V CDR1 and CDR2: ENHRY, SYGVKD. CDR3 protein: CAISETGQGLDEQYF. The CDR3 DNA sequence: TGTGCCATCAGTGAGACGGGACAGGGGCTGGACGAGCAGTACTTC.

V usage is TRBV30 and J usage is TRBJ1-5, with D maybe TRBD1 (5 bases). Trimming removed 4 bases from V and 3 bases from J, with 10 bases in between. CDR3 size: 13 residues. The germline V gene has CDR1 GTSNPN and CDR2 SVGIG (reference sequence). CDR3 sequence reads: CAWNRGDNQPQHF. The CDR3 DNA reads TGTGCCTGGAACCGGGGGGACAATCAGCCCCAGCATTTT.

This clone was seen a few times. This chain joins TRBV7-9 and TRBJ2-3; 9 positions agree with TRBD2. The J segment lost 5 bases and the V segment lost 7 bases, leaving 13 bases of the junction unmatched. In germline, CDR1 is SEHNR, CDR2 FQNEAQ (reference sequence). CDR3 length: 16 amino acids. The CDR3 sequence is CASTQEASGNLDTQYF. The CDR3 DNA sequence: TGTGCCAGCACCCAAGAGGCTAGCGGGAATTTAGATACGCAGTATTTT.

V and J are TRBV5-1 and TRBJ2-3; 8 positions agree with TRBD2. The J segment lost 6 bases and the V segment lost 4 bases, leaving 4 bases of the junction unmatched. CDR3 length: 13 amino acids. Germline V gene lookup returns CDR1 SGHRS and CDR2 YFSETQ. CDR3 sequence (DNA): TGCGCCAGCAGCGGGACTAGACTGGATACGCAGTATTTT. Translation gives CASSGTRLDTQYF.

V usage is TRBV10-1 and J usage is TRBJ1-2, with 7 bases lining up with TRBD1. This CDR3 spans 15 amino acids. V shed 4 bases and J 2 bases; nucleotides not matched to a gene: 7. Germline values: CDR1 WNHNN, CDR2 SYGVQD (reference sequence). CDR3 amino acids: CASSGQTGENYGYTF. The CDR3 region has the DNA TGCGCCAGCAGTGGCCAAACAGGGGAAAACTATGGCTACACCTTC.

In its sample, this clone was seen a few times. The chain carries TRBV23-1 and TRBJ1-4, with D possibly TRBD1 on 5 matching bases. TRBV23-1 is reported as an ORF; its role is uncertain. This CDR3 region has 15 residues. The ends were cut back, 2 bases at V and 7 bases at J, with 14 bases in the middle. The CDR3 coding sequence is TGCGCCAGCAGTCAAGTGCCGGGGGGTGGTGAAAAACTGTTTTTT. It codes for CASSQVPGGGEKLFF.

The J gene is TRBJ1-6, the V gene TRBV7-9, with D perhaps TRBD1 (5 bases). Trimming took 4 bases from V and 4 from J, leaving 23 bases between them. Germline V CDR1 and CDR2: SEHNR, FQNEAQ (reference sequence). CDR3 length: 19 residues. In DNA form, the CDR3 reads TGTGCCAGCAGCTCCTACCTCGGGCAGGGCGAGAGTTATAATTCACCCCTCCACTTT. This codes for CASSSYLGQGESYNSPLHF.

The chain uses TRBV7-3 and TRBJ2-1; 10 nucleotides agree with TRBD2. The CDR3 consists of 15 residues. Per the germline V gene, CDR1 is SGHTA and CDR2 is FQGTGA. J was trimmed by 7 bases and V by 5 bases; bases with no gene match: 8. The CDR3 coding sequence is TGTGCCAGCAGCCAAACCGGGACTAGCGTAAATGAGCAGTTCTTC. Translation gives CASSQTGTSVNEQFF. Using reference TRBV7-3 and TRBJ2-1 for the parts outside the CDR3, the full variable domain is GAGVSQTPSNKVTEKGKYVELRCDPISGHTALYWYRQSLGQGPEFLIYFQGTGAADDSGLPNDRFFAVRPEGSVSTLKIQRTERGDSAVYLCASSQTGTSVNEQFFGPGTRLTVL.

The V gene is TRBV7-6, the J gene TRBJ1-6, with D possibly matching TRBD1 (5 bases). The germline V gene encodes CDR1 SGHVS and CDR2 FNYEAQ. The CDR3 totals 20 residues. Trimming shortened V by 0 bases and J by 7 bases, and 25 bases separated the two germline ends. CDR3 region: CASSLARRAGWERWNSPLHF. The CDR3 region has the DNA TGTGCCAGCAGCTTAGCGCGGAGGGCAGGGTGGGAAAGGTGGAATTCACCCCTCCACTTT.